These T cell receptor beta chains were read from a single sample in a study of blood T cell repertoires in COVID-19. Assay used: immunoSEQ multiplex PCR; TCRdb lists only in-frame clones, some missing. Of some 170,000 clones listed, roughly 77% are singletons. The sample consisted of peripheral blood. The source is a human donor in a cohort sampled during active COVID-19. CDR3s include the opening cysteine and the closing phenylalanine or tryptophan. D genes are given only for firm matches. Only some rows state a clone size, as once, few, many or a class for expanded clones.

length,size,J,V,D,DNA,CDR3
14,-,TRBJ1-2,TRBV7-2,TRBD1,TGTGCCAGCAGCCAACCTACAGGGGGCTATGGCTACACCTTC,CASSQPTGGYGYTF
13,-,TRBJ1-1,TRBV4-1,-,TGCGCCAGCAGCCAGATGAGGGACACTGAAGCTTTCTTT,CASSQMRDTEAFF
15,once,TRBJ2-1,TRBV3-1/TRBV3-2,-,TGTGCCAGCAGCCAAGATTTGGGGCGCTTGAATGAGCAGTTCTTC,CASSQDLGRLNEQFF
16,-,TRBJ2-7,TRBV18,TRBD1,TGTGCCAGCTCACCATCCCGACAGGGTACCTTCGGCGAGCAGTACTTC,CASSPSRQGTFGEQYF
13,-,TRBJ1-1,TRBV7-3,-,TGTGCCAGCAGCTTAGGTGGACAGAGAGAAGCTTTCTTT,CASSLGGQREAFF
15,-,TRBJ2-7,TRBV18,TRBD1,TGTGCCAGCTCCATGGGGACAGGGGAGTACTACGAGCAGTACTTC,CASSMGTGEYYEQYF
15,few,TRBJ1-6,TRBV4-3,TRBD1,TGCGCCAGCAGCCAGCAGGGGGCTGGAAATTCACCCCTCCACTTT,CASSQQGAGNSPLHF
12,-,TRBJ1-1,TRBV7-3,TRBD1,TGTGCCAGCGGGACAGCGAACACTGAAGCTTTCTTT,CASGTANTEAFF
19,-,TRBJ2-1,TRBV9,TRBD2,TGTGCCAGCAGCGTAGGACTAGCGGGGGGAGTTTTCTCCTACAATGAGCAGTTCTTC,CASSVGLAGGVFSYNEQFF
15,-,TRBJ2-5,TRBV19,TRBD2,TGTGCCAGTAGTAGATCAGCGGGAGGTGGGGAGACCCAGTACTTC,CASSRSAGGGETQYF
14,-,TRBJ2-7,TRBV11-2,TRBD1,TGTGCCAGCAGCTTGGGGACAGGGATGATAGAGCAGTACTTC,CASSLGTGMIEQYF
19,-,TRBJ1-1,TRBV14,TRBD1,TGTGCCAGCAGCCAATCTCTGACAGGGGGCCTCTGGAGGAACACTGAAGCTTTCTTT,CASSQSLTGGLWRNTEAFF
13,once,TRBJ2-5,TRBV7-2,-,TGTGCCAGCAGCTTAGTAGGGGCCGAGACCCAGTACTTC,CASSLVGAETQYF
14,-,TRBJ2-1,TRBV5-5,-,TGTGCCAGCAGCTTGGGGGACTCTTACAATGAGCAGTTCTTC,CASSLGDSYNEQFF
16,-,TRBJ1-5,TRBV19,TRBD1,TGTGCCAGTAGTAGGCGCGACAGGGGAGAAGGGCAGCCCCAGCATTTT,CASSRRDRGEGQPQHF
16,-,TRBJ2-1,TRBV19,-,TGTGCCAGTAGTATAACCGGGGGAGCTCTTAACTATGAGCAGTTCTTC,CASSITGGALNYEQFF
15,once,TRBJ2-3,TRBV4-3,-,TGCGCCAGCAGCCAAGAGGGCGGGGCCACAGATACGCAGTATTTT,CASSQEGGATDTQYF
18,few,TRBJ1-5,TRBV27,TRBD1,TGTGCCAGCAGTCCGGGACAGGGGACCCGCGGTAGCAATCAGCCCCAGCATTTT,CASSPGQGTRGSNQPQHF